These 20 T cell receptor beta chains were all obtained from the same sample, sequenced in a study of OX40 agonist ivuxolimab in advanced cancers. Clones were sequenced by immunoSEQ multiplex PCR, and TCRdb holds only the in-frame ones, with some missing. This sample has 60,000 to 90,000 clones; just over 85% occur once, and the top ten carry under 0.75%. This material consisted of CD4+ or CD8+ T cells sorted from blood, taken in a trial of the OX40 agonist ivuxolimab. All receptors derive from an adult with an advanced solid tumor such as melanoma, head and neck, liver or kidney cancer.

The V gene is TRBV5-4, the J gene TRBJ2-2, with D possibly being TRBD1 or TRBD2 (5 bases each). The CDR3 has 16 residues. Per germline, CDR1 SGHNT and CDR2 YYREEE (reference sequence). The ends were cut back, 5 bases at V and 1 base at J, with 15 bases in the middle. DNA of the CDR3: TGTGCCAGCAGAGGTAGCGTTGGGGGGAACACCGGGGAGCTGTTTTTT. Translated, it gives CASRGSVGGNTGELFF.

The chain combines TRBV30 with TRBJ1-1; the D is unclear. V was pared by 2 bases and J by 1 base, with 8 bases between. Germline CDR1 GTSNPN, CDR2 SVGIG (reference sequence). This CDR3 contains 13 residues. DNA for the CDR3: TGTGCCTGGAGTTTAACGAGGAACACTGAAGCTTTCTTT. Translated, it gives CAWSLTRNTEAFF. Full variable domain (rest looked up from reference TRBV30 and TRBJ1-1): SQTIHQWPATLVQPVGSPLSLECTVEGTSNPNLYWYRQAAGRGLQLLFYSVGIGQISSEVPQNLSASRPQDRQFILSSKKLLLSDSGFYLCAWSLTRNTEAFFGQGTRLTVV.

The chain couples TRBV5-1 to TRBJ1-1, with a possible D match to TRBD1 (6 bases). The V gene lost 6 bases and the J gene lost 2 bases, with 14 bases spanning the gap. This CDR3 has 14 residues. Germline CDR1 SGHRS, CDR2 YFSETQ. CDR3 sequence: CASNPGTINTEAFF. The DNA for the CDR3 is TGCGCCAGCAATCCCGGGACAATAAACACTGAAGCTTTCTTT.

In its sample, this clone was seen a few times. The V gene is TRBV2, the J gene TRBJ2-3; 10 bases align to TRBD2. The germline gives CDR1 SNHLY, CDR2 FYNNEI. CDR3 length: 16 amino acids. The V gene end was trimmed by 2 bases and the J gene end by 4 bases; junction bases not matched to a gene: 6. The CDR3 sequence is CASSEPSGSTPDTQYF. The CDR3 DNA is TGTGCCAGCAGTGAACCTAGCGGGAGTACGCCAGATACGCAGTATTTT.

In regard to this clone: The junction differs from germline at one of its ends, possibly a read error. Other DNA sequences in this sample translate to the same CDR3. The gene calls are TRBV28 and TRBJ1-2, with TRBD1 matching 8 bases. From germline, CDR1 is MDHEN and CDR2 SYDVKM. This CDR3 region has 15 residues. DNA for the CDR3: TGCGCCAGCAGTTTCGTGGACAGGGCGAACTATGGCTACACCTTC. Translating gives CASSFVDRANYGYTF.

The rearrangement uses TRBV18 and TRBJ2-7; no firm D call. Trimming removed 3 bases from V and 7 bases from J, with 13 bases in between. The CDR3 has 13 residues. In germline, CDR1 is KGHSH, CDR2 LQKENI. The CDR3 nucleotides read TGTGCCAGCTCACCCTCTCGGGCTACGGAGCAGTACTTC. Encoded protein: CASSPSRATEQYF.

The chain couples TRBV11-2 to TRBJ2-2; TRBD1 matches at 10 bases. With V trimmed by 5 bases and J by 5 bases, 8 bases remained unmatched. This CDR3 contains 16 residues. CDR1 is SGHAT and CDR2 is FQNNGV in the germline V gene. The CDR3 reads CASSLHPGQGTGELFF. CDR3 DNA: TGTGCCAGCAGCCTCCATCCGGGACAGGGGACCGGGGAGCTGTTTTTT.

V is TRBV29-1 and J is TRBJ2-1; D is possibly TRBD1 or TRBD2 (7 bases each). V was cut by 2 bases and J by 8 bases, with 22 bases left in between. The CDR3 extends over 16 amino acids. Germline V CDR1 and CDR2: SQVTM, ANQGSEA. For the CDR3, the DNA is TGCAGCGTTGAAAGGGGACAGTCTATTCGGGGGGATGAGCAGTTCTTC. This sequence encodes CSVERGQSIRGDEQFF.

This clone has just one count. The genes are TRBV19 and TRBJ2-2; perhaps TRBD2 as D (6 bases). The CDR3 runs to 16 residues. Deletions cut 1 base from V and 1 base from J, with 10 bases between. CDR1 and CDR2 (germline): LNHDA, SQIVND (reference sequence). In DNA, the CDR3 is TGTGCCAGTAGTATAGTGCTAGCGAAGAACACCGGGGAGCTGTTTTTT. Translating gives CASSIVLAKNTGELFF.

J is TRBJ1-5 and V is TRBV5-1; D gene unclear. Trimming removed 3 bases at V and 2 bases at J, with 6 bases between. Germline lookup yields CDR1 SGHRS and CDR2 YFSETQ. CDR3 length equals 13 residues. CDR3 bases: TGCGCCAGCAGCTCCGGGGGCAATCAGCCCCAGCATTTT. Amino acids: CASSSGGNQPQHF.

The chain couples TRBV4-3 to TRBJ1-3; D is unresolved. The CDR3 totals 17 residues. The germline V gene has CDR1 LGHNA and CDR2 YSLEER. Trimming took off 2 bases at V and 0 bases at J, with 14 bases between the two ends. This chain's CDR3 is CASSQRMDGSSGNTIYF. As DNA, the CDR3 is TGCGCCAGCAGCCAACGAATGGACGGAAGCTCTGGAAACACCATATATTTT.

The chain couples TRBV29-1 to TRBJ1-2, with 9 positions matching TRBD1. The V and J ends lost 2 bases and 8 bases, in that order; junction bases with no gene match: 12. Germline CDR1 reads SQVTM; CDR2 reads ANQGSEA. This CDR3 is 15 amino acids long. CDR3 DNA sequence: TGCAGCGTTGAAACCTCCGGGACAGGGACGGAGGGCTACACCTTC. It specifies CSVETSGTGTEGYTF.

V is TRBV2 and J is TRBJ1-3; tentatively, D is TRBD1 (5 bases). In germline, CDR1 is SNHLY, CDR2 FYNNEI. V dropped 6 bases and J dropped 2 bases, with 14 bases sitting between them. The CDR3 covers 15 residues. CDR3 coding DNA: TGTGCCAGCAGAAGACAGAGAGAACCTGGAAACACCATATATTTT. It specifies CASRRQREPGNTIYF.

This chain links TRBV30 with TRBJ2-1; D is ambiguous. V gave up 1 base and J gave up 9 bases, with 7 bases separating them. Per germline, CDR1 GTSNPN and CDR2 SVGIG (reference sequence). There are 11 residues in the CDR3. CDR3 coding DNA: TGTGCCTGGAGTGAAGTTTTTGAGCAGTTCTTC. It specifies CAWSEVFEQFF.

The chain combines TRBV25-1 with TRBJ2-1; D uncertain. Trimming shortened V by 1 base and J by 8 bases, and 15 bases separated the two germline ends. Per the germline V gene, CDR1 is MGHDK and CDR2 is SYGVNS. The CDR3 has 15 residues. For the CDR3, the DNA is TGTGCCAGCAGTGAATCAGCCAGACTCACAGATGAGCAGTTCTTC. This sequence encodes CASSESARLTDEQFF. The full variable domain, rest sourced from reference TRBV25-1 and TRBJ2-1, is EADIYQTPRYLVIGTGKKITLECSQTMGHDKMYWYQQDPGMELHLIHYSYGVNSTEKGDLSSESTVSRIRTEHFPLTLESARPSHTSQYLCASSESARLTDEQFFGPGTRLTVL.

This clone was seen only once. The chain is built from TRBV7-2 and TRBJ1-5; perhaps TRBD1 as D (5 bases). CDR1 is SGHTA and CDR2 is FQGNSA in the germline V gene. V lost 2 bases, J lost 7 bases, and 9 bases lay in between. CDR3 size: 13 residues. The CDR3 sequence: CASSLSREQPQHF. CDR3 DNA sequence: TGTGCCAGCAGCTTAAGCAGGGAGCAGCCCCAGCATTTT.

In its sample, this clone was seen a few times. The J gene is TRBJ2-7, the V gene TRBV7-6; 10 nucleotides match TRBD1. The CDR3 extends over 13 amino acids. V shed 3 bases and J 4 bases; nucleotides not matched to a gene: 0. Germline CDR1 is SGHVS and CDR2 is FNYEAQ. This CDR3 reads CASSLDRGYEQYF. In DNA, the CDR3 is TGTGCCAGCAGCTTGGACAGGGGGTACGAGCAGTACTTC.

The chain joins TRBV7-8 to TRBJ1-2; TRBD1 is a possible D gene (6 bases). The CDR3 runs 13 residues. V was trimmed by 3 bases and J by 2 bases, leaving 7 bases between them. Germline V gene sequence: CDR1 SGHVS, CDR2 FQNEAQ. The CDR3 region is CASSFGQNYGYTF. For the CDR3, the DNA is TGTGCCAGCAGCTTCGGACAGAACTATGGCTACACCTTC.

V gene TRBV14 combines with J gene TRBJ2-3; TRBD1 or TRBD2 may be the D gene (6 bases each). Germline CDR1 SGHDN, CDR2 FVKESK. There are 15 residues in the CDR3. The germline V and J ends were trimmed by 1 base and 9 bases, with 17 bases remaining between them. As DNA, the CDR3 is TGTGCCAGCAGCCAAGTTGCGGGACAAGATATGACGCAGTATTTT. Protein: CASSQVAGQDMTQYF.

The chain has TRBV7-8 and TRBJ1-5; weak D call: TRBD1 (5 bases). V lost 2 bases to trimming and J lost 5 bases, with 16 bases between them. The CDR3 covers 16 residues. Germline CDR1 is SGHVS and CDR2 is FQNEAQ. The CDR3 nucleotides read TGTGCCAGCAGCTTACTCGACCCGGGACGGGATCAGCCCCAGCATTTT. Amino acids: CASSLLDPGRDQPQHF.